The 20 T cell receptor beta chains listed next were all sequenced from one sample in a study of identical twins. Each CDR3 protein is one row after TCRdb ran MiXCR on the 5' RACE reads. Of roughly 690,000 distinct CDR3 sequences listed, around 6% are singletons. The sample comprised naive T cells sorted from blood. The receptors here all came from a man aged 18 to 29 in good health.

This clonotype was seen at least ten times. V and J are TRBV6-1 and TRBJ2-7; no reliable D call. The germline V gene has CDR1 MNHNS and CDR2 SASEGT. This CDR3 spans 13 amino acids. The V end lost 7 bases, the J end lost 6 bases, and 16 bases lay between the germline ends. The CDR3 loop reads CASNPSGWSEQYV. The DNA for the CDR3 is TGTGCCAGCAATCCGTCAGGTTGGAGCGAGCAGTACGTC.

This clonotype was seen many times. This chain joins TRBV11-2 and TRBJ2-7; 10 nucleotides align to TRBD2. After removal of 1 base from V and 3 bases from J, the junction contained 3 bases not matched to a gene. The CDR3 is 15 amino acids. Germline-derived CDR1 and CDR2 are SGHAT and FQNNGV. The CDR3, as DNA: TGTGCCAGCAGCTTAGCTAGCGGGAGACTCTACGAGCAGTACGTC. Residues: CASSLASGRLYEQYV.

This clonotype has at least ten counts. The chain recombines TRBV7-6 with TRBJ2-5; D might be TRBD2 (6 bases). Germline CDR1 is SGHVS and CDR2 is FNYEAQ. The V end lost 0 bases, the J end lost 10 bases, and 12 bases lay between the germline ends. The CDR3 loop spans 13 amino acids. In DNA form, the CDR3 reads TGTGCCAGCAGCTTAGCGAGCGGAGGGGACCAGTACTTC. The encoded protein is CASSLASGGDQYF.

The chain employs TRBV14 and TRBJ2-2, with D perhaps being TRBD1 or TRBD2 (5 bases each). Trimming took 4 bases from V and 3 from J, leaving 12 bases between them. The CDR3 consists of 15 residues. In germline, CDR1 is SGHDN, CDR2 FVKESK. CDR3 nucleotides: TGTGCCAGCAGCCGAGGGACGGCCGACACCGGGGAGCTGTTTTTT. Amino acids: CASSRGTADTGELFF.

The sample holds a few counts of this clonotype. The chain uses TRBV19 and TRBJ2-1; 7 positions agree with TRBD2. The CDR3 loop spans 17 amino acids. CDR1 is LNHDA, CDR2 SQIVND, per germline (reference sequence). The V and J ends lost 1 base and 2 bases, in that order; junction bases with no gene match: 8. CDR3: CASSIGFGGGTYNEQFF. The CDR3 DNA follows: TGTGCCAGTAGTATAGGGTTTGGGGGAGGGACCTACAATGAGCAGTTCTTC.

This clonotype occurred a few times. This chain connects TRBV20-1 to TRBJ2-7; D perhaps matches TRBD2 (6 bases). V was trimmed by 2 bases and J by 6 bases, leaving 23 bases between them. Germline CDR1 DFQATT, CDR2 SNEGSKA (reference sequence). This CDR3 region has 16 residues. The CDR3 region has the DNA TGCAGTGCTAGAACACCAGGCTCGGGGGTCCCCCTCGAGCAGTACTTC. Translating it yields CSARTPGSGVPLEQYF.

This clonotype was seen ten or more times. V usage is TRBV12-3 or TRBV12-4 and J usage is TRBJ1-4; a weak D match, TRBD1 (5 bases). This CDR3 spans 14 amino acids. V was trimmed by 3 bases and J by 8 bases, leaving 13 bases between them. The CDR3 DNA reads as TGTGCCAGCAGTTTCGGGGACGTACGAGAAAAACTGTTTTTT. It translates to CASSFGDVREKLFF.

This clonotype has a handful of counts. The chain couples TRBV6-4 to TRBJ2-3; D ambiguous. V lost 5 bases to trimming and J lost 0 bases, with 12 bases between them. Germline V CDR1 and CDR2: MRHNA, SNTAGT. CDR3 length equals 15 residues. As DNA, the CDR3 is TGTGCCAGCAGTAGATGGGATTCGAGCACAGATACGCAGTATTTT. It yields the protein CASSRWDSSTDTQYF.

This clonotype was counted ten times or more. The genes are TRBV12-3 or TRBV12-4 and TRBJ2-2, with no clear D. There are 13 residues in the CDR3. Between the trimmed V and J ends, which lost 3 bases and 5 bases, there was a span of 7 bases. CDR3 region: CASSFPLTGELFF. DNA of the CDR3: TGTGCCAGCAGTTTTCCCCTGACCGGGGAGCTGTTTTTT.

There are a few counts of this clonotype. The chain is built from TRBV5-1 and TRBJ2-3; D possibly corresponds to TRBD1 (5 bases). This CDR3 comprises 12 residues. Trimming shortened V by 8 bases and J by 6 bases, and 13 bases separated the two germline ends. The V gene's germline CDR1 is SGHRS and CDR2 YFSETQ. The CDR3 coding sequence is TGCGCCAGTAAAGGGGCCGCGGATACGCAGTATTTT. Encoded protein: CASKGAADTQYF.

This clonotype was picked up a small number of times. This rearrangement joins TRBV20-1 to TRBJ1-2; D might be TRBD1 (6 bases). Germline CDR1 is DFQATT and CDR2 is SNEGSKA (reference sequence). The germline V and J ends were trimmed by 1 base and 6 bases, with 15 bases remaining between them. The CDR3 runs 14 residues. In DNA form, the CDR3 reads TGCAGTGCTAGAGGTGCAGGGGCCGGCGATGGCTACACCTTC. Translating gives CSARGAGAGDGYTF.

This clonotype came up a few times. This chain links TRBV15 with TRBJ2-7; D gene uncertain. Trimming cost V 0 bases and J 0 bases, with 12 bases left between them. CDR3 length equals 16 residues. Germline V gene data show CDR1 as LNHNV and CDR2 as YYDKDF (reference sequence). This CDR3 is CATSRDRGLDSYEQYF. CDR3 coding DNA: TGTGCCACCAGCAGAGATCGAGGTCTTGACTCCTACGAGCAGTACTTC.

There are a few counts of this clonotype. This chain connects TRBV7-2 to TRBJ2-4, with a possible D match to TRBD1 (6 bases). V gave up 5 bases and J gave up 6 bases, with 11 bases separating them. CDR3 size: 13 residues. Germline CDR1 SGHTA, CDR2 FQGNSA. The chain's CDR3 is CASSVQGSNIQYF. The CDR3 DNA follows: TGTGCCAGCAGCGTACAGGGTTCAAACATTCAGTACTTC.

This clonotype was seen many times. This chain links TRBV4-1 with TRBJ1-5; D gene uncertain. The CDR3 has 14 amino acids. Germline CDR1 reads MGHRA; CDR2 reads YSYEKL. V was clipped by 0 bases and J by 6 bases, with 9 bases between them. CDR3 sequence: CASSQEESGQPQHF. CDR3 bases: TGCGCCAGCAGCCAAGAGGAGAGCGGTCAGCCCCAGCATTTT.

Turning to this clonotype: Just one base apart from a much larger clone, this may be a read error. V usage is TRBV5-5 and J usage is TRBJ2-1; D unresolved. The CDR3 is made up of 12 amino acids. Germline V gene sequence: CDR1 SGHKS, CDR2 YYEKEE (reference sequence). The CDR3 nucleotides read TGTGCCAGCAGCTTCGCCGAAGGTGAGCATTTCTTC. Protein sequence: CASSFAEGEHFF.

In its sample, this clonotype was seen many times. The genes are TRBV29-1 and TRBJ2-1; D gene uncertain. CDR1 SQVTM and CDR2 ANQGSEA come from the germline V gene. V lost 4 bases to trimming and J lost 14 bases, with 12 bases between them. The length of the CDR3 is 10 residues. CDR3 residues: CSVGDGRKFF. CDR3 DNA: TGCAGCGTTGGGGATGGACGTAAGTTCTTC.

The chain joins TRBV4-3 to TRBJ2-5, with 8 nucleotides matching TRBD2. J was trimmed by 5 bases and V by 0 bases; bases with no gene match: 14. The CDR3 runs 18 residues. Germline V gene data show CDR1 as LGHNA and CDR2 as YSLEER. CDR3 sequence (DNA): TGCGCCAGCAGCCAAGACCCCCAAGGTGTAGCGGGAAAGGAGACCCAGTACTTC. It yields the protein CASSQDPQGVAGKETQYF.

The chain joins TRBV11-2 to TRBJ2-1, with D possibly being TRBD1 (5 bases). The CDR3 is made up of 15 amino acids. In germline, CDR1 is SGHAT, CDR2 FQNNGV. V gave up 6 bases and J gave up 5 bases, with 17 bases separating them. The CDR3 spells CASRHWGRVNNEQFF. DNA for the CDR3: TGTGCCAGCAGACATTGGGGCAGGGTAAACAATGAGCAGTTCTTC.

This clonotype was detected a few times. This sequence joins TRBV7-9 and TRBJ2-7, with D tentatively TRBD2 (6 bases). Per germline, CDR1 SEHNR and CDR2 FQNEAQ (reference sequence). Deletions cut 3 bases from V and 0 bases from J, with 9 bases between. The CDR3 spans 14 residues. CDR3: CASSFLTSSYEQYF. CDR3 nucleotide sequence: TGTGCCAGCAGCTTCCTGACTAGCTCCTACGAGCAGTACTTC.

This clonotype was seen many times. The rearrangement uses TRBV9 and TRBJ1-2; D may be TRBD1 (6 bases). Trimming pared 0 bases from V and 13 bases from J, leaving 13 bases between. The CDR3 is 12 amino acids. The V gene's germline CDR1 is SGDLS and CDR2 YYNGEE. CDR3 protein: CASSVVGGRGTF. In DNA, the CDR3 is TGTGCCAGCAGCGTAGTTGGGGGCCGGGGCACCTTC.